The 30 T cell receptor beta chains below all came from one sample that was sequenced in a study of blood T cell repertoires in COVID-19 (dated by TCRdb to the early 2020s). The protocol used for the library was the immunoSEQ multiplex PCR assay. The source is immuneACCESS, and TCRdb retained only in-frame sequences with V and J called. Part of the clones is not carried over; for the studies checked, unresolved V genes explain less than half of this, and the remainder is unexplained. The sample includes 250,000 to 350,000 clones, with about 85% observed a single time. The ten top clones hold 0.87% of the sample. Sequenced sample: peripheral blood. The receptors derive from a human donor with COVID-19, enrolled during active disease. The donor label of this sample is uncertain.

The chain carries TRBV11-3 and TRBJ2-2; D might be TRBD1 (6 bases). Per the germline V gene, CDR1 is SGHNT and CDR2 is YENEEA. This CDR3 is built from 15 residues. V was cut by 5 bases and J by 2 bases, with 12 bases left in between. The CDR3 bases are TGTGCCAGCAGCCAGTTTGGGACAAACACCGGGGAGCTGTTTTTT. Its protein is CASSQFGTNTGELFF.

J is TRBJ1-2 and V is TRBV3-1 (or the pseudogene TRBV3-2); weak D call: TRBD1 (5 bases). The V and J ends lost 1 base and 0 bases respectively, with 12 bases between them. In germline, CDR1 is LGHDT, CDR2 YNNKEL (reference sequence). The CDR3 has 16 residues. CDR3 coding DNA: TGTGCCAGCAGCCAAGTCCTGGCAGGGCCTAACTATGGCTACACCTTC. Translation gives CASSQVLAGPNYGYTF.

J is TRBJ1-6 and V is TRBV30, with D perhaps matching TRBD1 (6 bases). Germline CDR1 is GTSNPN and CDR2 is SVGIG (reference sequence). CDR3 length: 16 residues. Trimming took 3 bases from V and 0 from J, leaving 12 bases between them. CDR3 nucleotides: TGTGCCTGGAGATTAAAAGGGGGCTCCTATAATTCACCCCTCCACTTT. Encoded protein: CAWRLKGGSYNSPLHF.

This clone came up a few times. The chain links TRBV11-2 to TRBJ2-2; 7 bases map to TRBD2. Trimming removed 6 bases from V and 3 bases from J; junction bases left unmatched: 1. Germline CDR1 reads SGHAT; CDR2 reads FQNNGV. This CDR3 region has 13 residues. The CDR3 region has the DNA TGTGCCAGCAGGGGGAGGGACACCGGGGAGCTGTTTTTT. Amino acid sequence: CASRGRDTGELFF.

This clone came up once. The chain joins TRBV10-3 to TRBJ2-1; the match to TRBD2 covers 9 bases. Germline V gene sequence: CDR1 ENHRY, CDR2 SYGVKD. The V and J ends lost 2 bases and 7 bases, in that order; junction bases with no gene match: 6. This CDR3 has 15 residues. For the CDR3, the DNA is TGTGCCATCAGTGAGGGGTTAGCGGGAGTGAATGAGCAGTTCTTC. It translates to CAISEGLAGVNEQFF.

This chain joins TRBV2 and TRBJ2-6; D unresolved. Germline V gene sequence: CDR1 SNHLY, CDR2 FYNNEI. The CDR3 sequence is 13 residues long. Trimming left V 7 bases short and J 0 bases short, with 4 bases between. The CDR3 protein is CASTISGANVLTF. The CDR3 coding sequence is TGTGCCAGCACTATCTCTGGGGCCAACGTCCTGACTTTC.

This chain connects TRBV5-1 to TRBJ1-2; D is possibly TRBD1 (6 bases). Trimming stripped 4 bases from V and 8 bases from J, with 24 bases between. Germline V lookup: CDR1 SGHRS, CDR2 YFSETQ. The CDR3 runs to 16 residues. For the CDR3, the DNA is TGCGCCAGCAGCCCGATGATGGGGGCGAGTGGATTCGGCTACACCTTC. The encoded protein is CASSPMMGASGFGYTF.

The J gene is TRBJ1-4, the V gene TRBV6-5; D is ambiguous. The V gene lost 5 bases and the J gene lost 5 bases, with 6 bases spanning the gap. The length of the CDR3 is 12 residues. Looked up from germline, CDR1 is MNHEY and CDR2 is SVGAGI. CDR3 DNA sequence: TGTGCCAGCAGTCGAGCGAATGAAAAACTGTTTTTT. Its protein product is CASSRANEKLFF.

The chain links TRBV6-2 or TRBV6-3 to TRBJ2-7; 9 bases are a match to TRBD1. CDR3 length: 16 amino acids. Germline CDR1 reads MNHEY; CDR2 reads SVGEGT. With V trimmed by 4 bases and J by 5 bases, 12 bases remained unmatched. CDR3 bases: TGTGCCAGCAGTTCGATAAGAGGGACAGGGTTCCACGAGCAGTACTTC. Its translation is CASSSIRGTGFHEQYF.

V gene TRBV5-3 combines with J gene TRBJ1-4, with TRBD1 identical over 11 bases. TRBV5-3 is noted as an ORF with a role that remains uncertain. This CDR3 is 16 amino acids long. With 3 bases clipped from V and 1 base from J, the junction kept 2 bases outside the gene matches. Written as DNA, the CDR3 is TGTGCCAGAAGCTCGGGACAGGGGGAAACTAATGAAAAACTGTTTTTT. Translating it yields CARSSGQGETNEKLFF.

This chain connects TRBV12-3 or TRBV12-4 to TRBJ2-1, with 13 nucleotides matching TRBD2. V lost 5 bases to trimming and J lost 12 bases; unmatched junction nucleotides: 4. The length of the CDR3 is 13 residues. The CDR3 coding sequence is TGTGCCAGCAGTGGACTAGCGGGAGAGAGGCAGTTCTTC. Translation gives CASSGLAGERQFF.

The rearrangement uses TRBV11-1 and TRBJ2-3, with 8 bases matching TRBD2. Germline V gene data show CDR1 as SGHAT and CDR2 as FQDESV (reference sequence). The length of the CDR3 is 15 residues. The J segment lost 4 bases and the V segment lost 3 bases, leaving 6 bases of the junction unmatched. The CDR3 is CASSFWREVADTQYF. The CDR3 DNA follows: TGTGCCAGCAGCTTTTGGCGGGAGGTCGCAGATACGCAGTATTTT.

This clone appeared a few times. This rearrangement joins TRBV19 to TRBJ1-1, with 9 bases lining up with TRBD1. The J segment lost 0 bases and the V segment lost 10 bases, leaving 12 bases of the junction unmatched. The CDR3 extends over 16 amino acids. Germline CDR1 reads LNHDA; CDR2 reads SQIVND (reference sequence). CDR3: CATDFGDREMNTEAFF. The CDR3 DNA reads TGTGCCACCGACTTTGGGGACAGGGAGATGAACACTGAAGCTTTCTTT.

The chain is built from TRBV19 and TRBJ2-3, with 9 bases fitting TRBD2. The CDR3 length is 16 residues. Germline-derived CDR1 and CDR2 are LNHDA and SQIVND (reference sequence). Trimming at V came to 5 bases and at J to 0 bases, leaving 6 bases not matched to a gene. The CDR3: CASSLGRGGSTDTQYF. The CDR3 coding sequence is TGTGCCAGTAGTCTCGGGCGGGGGGGGAGCACAGATACGCAGTATTTT.

This clone was observed at least ten times. This same CDR3 is encoded by further DNA sequences in the sample. The chain recombines TRBV27 with TRBJ2-3, with 10 positions matching TRBD2. The CDR3 is 15 amino acids. Per germline, CDR1 MNHEY and CDR2 SMNVEV (reference sequence). The ends lost 8 bases at V and 1 base at J; junction bases unmatched: 6. CDR3 bases: TGTGCCAGCTCAATCGGGACTAGCGGCACAGATACGCAGTATTTT. Translating gives CASSIGTSGTDTQYF.

The J gene is TRBJ2-1, the V gene TRBV11-2; D remains ambiguous. Germline V gives CDR1 SGHAT, CDR2 FQNNGV. V lost 2 bases, J lost 0 bases, and 8 bases lay in between. The CDR3 is made up of 15 amino acids. The CDR3 DNA reads as TGTGCCAGCAGCTTAATTTCCCACTCCTACAATGAGCAGTTCTTC. This codes for CASSLISHSYNEQFF.

The chain couples TRBV18 to TRBJ1-2, with 8 positions matching TRBD1. CDR1 and CDR2 (germline): KGHSH, LQKENI. This CDR3 comprises 14 residues. Trimming cost V 3 bases and J 3 bases; bases outside gene matches: 3. CDR3 residues: CASSPVDRDYGYTF. Written as DNA, the CDR3 is TGTGCCAGCTCACCGGTGGACAGGGACTATGGCTACACCTTC.

This rearrangement joins TRBV11-2 to TRBJ2-5; 12 bases align to TRBD2. Germline values: CDR1 SGHAT, CDR2 FQNNGV. V shed 0 bases, J shed 4 bases, and the junction held 9 bases outside the gene matches. CDR3 length equals 18 residues. CDR3: CASSLDPGLAGWGETQYF. The CDR3 nucleotides read TGTGCCAGCAGCTTAGACCCCGGACTAGCGGGATGGGGAGAGACCCAGTACTTC.

The chain has TRBV19 and TRBJ2-1; D possibly corresponds to TRBD2 (5 bases). This CDR3 comprises 17 residues. Per germline, CDR1 LNHDA and CDR2 SQIVND (reference sequence). The germline V and J ends were trimmed by 7 bases and 0 bases, with 19 bases remaining between them. The DNA for the CDR3 is TGTGCCAGTAAGGGCTCGGGGTCCTGGATCTCCTACAATGAGCAGTTCTTC. Encoded protein: CASKGSGSWISYNEQFF.

The chain couples TRBV11-3 to TRBJ2-7; 8 bases are shared with TRBD2. Germline assignment: CDR1 SGHNT and CDR2 YENEEA. Germline trimming cut 3 bases from V and 2 bases from J; bases unmatched to any gene: 6. The CDR3 is 15 amino acids. CDR3 nucleotide sequence: TGTGCCAGCAGCTTGGCGGGAGGCCCGACCTACGAGCAGTACTTC. This sequence encodes CASSLAGGPTYEQYF. Full variable domain (missing parts from reference TRBV11-3 and TRBJ2-7): EAGVVQSPRYKIIEKKQPVAFWCNPISGHNTLYWYLQNLGQGPELLIRYENEEAVDDSQLPKDRFSAERLKGVDSTLKIQPAELGDSAVYLCASSLAGGPTYEQYFGPGTRLTVT.

The chain carries TRBV19 and TRBJ2-5; TRBD1 matches at 7 bases. Germline V CDR1 and CDR2: LNHDA, SQIVND (reference sequence). The CDR3 length is 15 residues. J lost 2 bases, V lost 8 bases, and 11 bases had no gene match. CDR3: CASARIGTVQETQYF. CDR3 DNA sequence: TGTGCCAGTGCGCGGATCGGGACAGTTCAAGAGACCCAGTACTTC.

This sequence joins TRBV28 and TRBJ1-2; 9 positions match TRBD1. Unmatched junction bases numbered 8, after V lost 3 bases and J lost 0 bases. Germline CDR1 is MDHEN and CDR2 is SYDVKM. The CDR3 sequence is 17 residues long. In DNA form, the CDR3 reads TGTGCCAGCAGTTTGGGGGACAGGGTCCGAGCTAACTATGGCTACACCTTC. Translating gives CASSLGDRVRANYGYTF.

V is TRBV5-4 and J is TRBJ1-4, with 7 bases aligning to TRBD1. In germline, CDR1 is SGHNT, CDR2 YYREEE (reference sequence). The length of the CDR3 is 14 residues. Trimming at V came to 4 bases and at J to 7 bases, leaving 7 bases not matched to a gene. The CDR3 coding sequence is TGTGCCAGCAGCCCACAGACAGGGAGTGAAAAACTGTTTTTT. This encodes CASSPQTGSEKLFF.

The chain has TRBV23-1 and TRBJ1-3; D ambiguous. TRBV23-1 is identified as an open reading frame with a role that is uncertain. V lost 6 bases, J lost 6 bases, and 9 bases lay in between. This CDR3 has 12 amino acids. As DNA, the CDR3 is TGCGCCAGCAGGGAGGTAGAAAACACCATATATTTT. This encodes CASREVENTIYF.

The J gene is TRBJ1-2, the V gene TRBV27, with 7 bases that match TRBD1. Germline CDR1 MNHEY, CDR2 SMNVEV (reference sequence). V was pared by 4 bases and J by 2 bases, with 4 bases of the junction left unmatched. The CDR3 has 14 amino acids. CDR3 nucleotides: TGTGCCAGCAGTTCCTCGGACAGGAACTATGGCTACACCTTC. Protein: CASSSSDRNYGYTF.

The chain recombines TRBV6-5 with TRBJ1-2; D gene ambiguous. Per the germline V gene, CDR1 is MNHEY and CDR2 is SVGAGI. The V gene lost 7 bases and the J gene lost 4 bases, with 19 bases spanning the gap. The CDR3 is made up of 15 amino acids. The DNA of the CDR3 is TGTGCCAGCAACAGTGGTCAGGTATTAGGCTATGGCTACACCTTC. Encoded protein: CASNSGQVLGYGYTF.

This chain links TRBV10-3 with TRBJ1-2, with TRBD1 identical over 8 bases. V was clipped by 6 bases and J by 0 bases; unmatched bases: 3. This CDR3 is 14 amino acids long. Per germline, CDR1 ENHRY and CDR2 SYGVKD. The CDR3 loop reads CAIRDRAANYGYTF. Written as DNA, the CDR3 is TGTGCCATCAGGGACAGGGCAGCTAACTATGGCTACACCTTC.

The chain joins TRBV20-1 to TRBJ2-7, with D maybe TRBD1 (6 bases). V lost 4 bases to trimming and J lost 2 bases, with 15 bases between them. Germline V CDR1 and CDR2: DFQATT, SNEGSKA (reference sequence). CDR3 length: 14 amino acids. The CDR3 spells CSAIEQGHTYEQYF. The CDR3 DNA follows: TGCAGTGCTATTGAACAGGGACACACCTACGAGCAGTACTTC.

The J gene is TRBJ2-3, the V gene TRBV15; perhaps TRBD2 as D (5 bases). V lost 4 bases and J lost 0, with 11 bases in between. The length of the CDR3 is 15 residues. Per the germline V gene, CDR1 is LNHNV and CDR2 is YYDKDF (reference sequence). CDR3 region: CATSTSGPSTDTQYF. In DNA, the CDR3 is TGTGCCACCAGCACCAGCGGCCCTAGCACAGATACGCAGTATTTT.

The chain employs TRBV24-1 and TRBJ2-1, with TRBD1 matching over 9 bases. This CDR3 contains 14 residues. V dropped 4 bases and J dropped 4; count of bases not matched to a gene: 1. Germline V gene lookup returns CDR1 KGHDR and CDR2 SFDVKD. This chain's CDR3 is CATSETGGYNEQFF. CDR3 DNA: TGTGCCACCAGTGAGACAGGGGGGTACAATGAGCAGTTCTTC.